This record concerns one T cell receptor (beta chain) sequence. Methods used by the authors: Estimates of nucleated cell counts were drawn from the amplification of reference gene primers. Libraries were prepared by immunoSEQ multiplex PCR; TCRdb keeps only in-frame clonotypes and omits some of them. That table is the source of V, J and clone size, and D and trimming were worked out from the DNA. The sample has more than 110,000 clones; over 65% are singletons. The data were taken from a study of blood T cell repertoires in COVID-19. Study-level information: The United States, Italy and Spain supplied acute and convalescent COVID-19 samples. Nucleic acid was either cDNA or gDNA, and it came from T cells, B-cell-depleted T cells, or PBMCs.

V shed 3 bases and J 7 bases; nucleotides not matched to a gene: 4. This CDR3 region has 15 residues. Germline CDR1 and CDR2: LGHDT and YNNKEL (reference sequence). The source material was peripheral blood. The sequence came from a woman of 80 years or more with active or convalescent COVID-19. The genes are TRBV3-1 (or the pseudogene TRBV3-2) and TRBJ2-3, with TRBD2 matching over 13 bases. CDR3 sequence: CASSQGLAGLHTQYF. The CDR3 DNA sequence: TGTGCCAGCAGCCAGGGACTAGCGGGGCTCCATACGCAGTATTTT.